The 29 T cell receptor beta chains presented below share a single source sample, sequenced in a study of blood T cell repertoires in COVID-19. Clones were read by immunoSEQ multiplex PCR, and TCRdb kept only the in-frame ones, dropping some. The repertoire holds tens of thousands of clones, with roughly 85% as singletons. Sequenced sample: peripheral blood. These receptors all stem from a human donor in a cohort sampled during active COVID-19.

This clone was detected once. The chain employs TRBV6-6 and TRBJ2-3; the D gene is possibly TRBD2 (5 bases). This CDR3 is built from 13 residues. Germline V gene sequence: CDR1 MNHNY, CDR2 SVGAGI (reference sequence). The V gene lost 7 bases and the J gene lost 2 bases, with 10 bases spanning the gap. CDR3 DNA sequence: TGTGCCAGCATCCCGGAGGCCACAGATACGCAGTATTTT. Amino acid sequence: CASIPEATDTQYF.

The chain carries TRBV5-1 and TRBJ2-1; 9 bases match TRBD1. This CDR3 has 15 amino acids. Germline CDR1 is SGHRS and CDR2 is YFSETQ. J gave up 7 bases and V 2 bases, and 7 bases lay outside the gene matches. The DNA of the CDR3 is TGCGCCAGCAGCTTTGGTGGGACAGGGCGTAATGAGCAGTTCTTC. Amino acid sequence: CASSFGGTGRNEQFF.

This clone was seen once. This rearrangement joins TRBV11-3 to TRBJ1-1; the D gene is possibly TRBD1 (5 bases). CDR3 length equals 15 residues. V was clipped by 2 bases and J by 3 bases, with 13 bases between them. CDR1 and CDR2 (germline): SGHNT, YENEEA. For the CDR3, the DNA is TGTGCCAGCAGCTTATTGGGGGGGGTGGACACTGAAGCTTTCTTT. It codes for CASSLLGGVDTEAFF.

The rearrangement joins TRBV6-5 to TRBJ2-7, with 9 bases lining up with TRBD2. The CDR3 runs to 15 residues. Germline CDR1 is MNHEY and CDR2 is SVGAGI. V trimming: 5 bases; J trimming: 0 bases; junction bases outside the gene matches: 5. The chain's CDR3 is CASSLGLASSYEQYF. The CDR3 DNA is TGTGCCAGCAGTCTCGGACTAGCGAGCTCCTACGAGCAGTACTTC.

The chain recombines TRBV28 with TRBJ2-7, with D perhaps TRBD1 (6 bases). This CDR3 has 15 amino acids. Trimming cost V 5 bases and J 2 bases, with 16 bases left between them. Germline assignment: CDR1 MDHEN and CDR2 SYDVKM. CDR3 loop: CASSPYGTFTYEQYF. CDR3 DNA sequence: TGTGCCAGCAGTCCCTATGGGACATTTACCTACGAGCAGTACTTC.

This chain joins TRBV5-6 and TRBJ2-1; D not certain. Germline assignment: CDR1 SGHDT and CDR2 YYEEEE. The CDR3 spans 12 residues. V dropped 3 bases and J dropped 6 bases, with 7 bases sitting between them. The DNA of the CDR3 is TGTGCCAGCAGCTCCCCGGGCAATGAGCAGTTCTTC. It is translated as CASSSPGNEQFF.

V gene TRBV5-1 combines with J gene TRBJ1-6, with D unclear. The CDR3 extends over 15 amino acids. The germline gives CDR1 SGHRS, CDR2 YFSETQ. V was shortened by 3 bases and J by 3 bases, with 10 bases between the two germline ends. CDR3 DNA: TGCGCCAGCAGCTCCGGTGGAGTCTATAATTCACCCCTCCACTTT. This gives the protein CASSSGGVYNSPLHF.

In nucleotides, the CDR3 is TGTGCCAGCAGCCCGATAGTTGGAAGCGGGAGCTACGAGCAGTACTTC. Amino acid sequence: CASSPIVGSGSYEQYF. This chain connects TRBV11-2 to TRBJ2-7; 8 nucleotides agree with TRBD2. V was pared by 5 bases and J by 3 bases, with 12 bases of the junction left unmatched. The germline gives CDR1 SGHAT, CDR2 FQNNGV. This CDR3 spans 16 amino acids.

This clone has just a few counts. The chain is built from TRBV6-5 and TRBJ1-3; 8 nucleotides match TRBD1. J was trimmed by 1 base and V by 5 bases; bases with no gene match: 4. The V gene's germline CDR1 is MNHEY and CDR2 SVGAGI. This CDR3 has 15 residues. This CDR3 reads CASSQRQGSGNTIYF. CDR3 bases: TGTGCCAGCAGTCAGAGACAGGGGTCTGGAAACACCATATATTTT.

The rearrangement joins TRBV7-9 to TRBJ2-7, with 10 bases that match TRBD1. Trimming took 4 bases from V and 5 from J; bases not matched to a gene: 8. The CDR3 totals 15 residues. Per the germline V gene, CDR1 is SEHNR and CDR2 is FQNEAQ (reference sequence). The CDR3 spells CASSYFRDRGNEQYF. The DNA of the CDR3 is TGTGCCAGCAGCTATTTCCGGGACAGGGGAAACGAGCAGTACTTC.

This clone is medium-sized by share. The CDR3 sequence is CASSVRTGGLGKETQYF. CDR3 sequence (DNA): TGTGCCAGCAGCGTGAGGACAGGGGGCCTAGGGAAAGAGACCCAGTACTTC. V and J are TRBV7-9 and TRBJ2-5; 11 positions agree with TRBD1. Germline V CDR1 and CDR2: SEHNR, FQNEAQ (reference sequence). The length of the CDR3 is 17 residues. Trimming removed 5 bases from V and 3 bases from J; junction bases left unmatched: 11.

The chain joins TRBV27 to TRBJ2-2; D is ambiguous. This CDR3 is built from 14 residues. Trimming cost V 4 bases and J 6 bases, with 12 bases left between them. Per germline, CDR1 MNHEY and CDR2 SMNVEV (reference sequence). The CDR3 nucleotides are TGTGCCAGCAGTTACGGTAGCTTGGCCGGGGAGCTGTTTTTT. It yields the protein CASSYGSLAGELFF.

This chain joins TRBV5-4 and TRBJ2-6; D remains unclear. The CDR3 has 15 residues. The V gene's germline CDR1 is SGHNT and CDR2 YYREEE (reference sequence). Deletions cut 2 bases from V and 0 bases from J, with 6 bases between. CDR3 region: CASSFGSSGANVLTF. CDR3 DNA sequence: TGTGCCAGCAGCTTCGGGTCCTCTGGGGCCAACGTCCTGACTTTC.

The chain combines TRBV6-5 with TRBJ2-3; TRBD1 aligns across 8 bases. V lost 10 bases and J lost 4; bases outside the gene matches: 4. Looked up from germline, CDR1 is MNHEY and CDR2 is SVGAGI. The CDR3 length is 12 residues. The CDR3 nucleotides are TGTGCCACCGGGACAGGCCCAGATACGCAGTATTTT. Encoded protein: CATGTGPDTQYF.

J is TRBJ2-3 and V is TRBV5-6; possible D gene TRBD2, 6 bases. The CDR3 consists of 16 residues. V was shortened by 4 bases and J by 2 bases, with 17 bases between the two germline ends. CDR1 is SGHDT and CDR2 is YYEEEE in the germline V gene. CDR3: CASSPVSGGNTDTQYF. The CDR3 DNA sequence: TGTGCCAGCAGCCCCGTTAGCGGAGGGAACACAGATACGCAGTATTTT.

The CDR3 region has the DNA TGTGCCAGCAGCCGCACCTCAGAATACAGGGGTCGGTACTTC. It is translated as CASSRTSEYRGRYF. V and J are TRBV28 and TRBJ2-7, with TRBD1 matching 7 bases. This CDR3 is built from 14 residues. V shed 6 bases and J 12 bases; nucleotides not matched to a gene: 17. Germline assignment: CDR1 MDHEN and CDR2 SYDVKM.

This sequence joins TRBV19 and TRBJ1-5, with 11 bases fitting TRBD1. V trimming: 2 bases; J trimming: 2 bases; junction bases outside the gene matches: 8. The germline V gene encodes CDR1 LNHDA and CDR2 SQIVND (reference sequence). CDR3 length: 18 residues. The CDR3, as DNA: TGTGCCAGTAGTATAAAACGGACAGGGGGCACCGGCAATCAGCCCCAGCATTTT. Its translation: CASSIKRTGGTGNQPQHF.

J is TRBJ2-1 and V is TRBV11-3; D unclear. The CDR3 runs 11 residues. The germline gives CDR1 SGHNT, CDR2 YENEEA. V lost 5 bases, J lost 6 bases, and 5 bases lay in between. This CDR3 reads CASSLVNEQFF. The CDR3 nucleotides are TGTGCCAGCAGCCTCGTCAATGAGCAGTTCTTC.

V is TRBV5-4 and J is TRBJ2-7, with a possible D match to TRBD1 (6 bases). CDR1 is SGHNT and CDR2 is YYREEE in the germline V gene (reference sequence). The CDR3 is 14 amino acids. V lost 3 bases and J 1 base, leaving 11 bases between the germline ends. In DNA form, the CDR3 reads TGTGCCAGCAGCTCCCGAGGGGGATCCTACGAGCAGTACTTC. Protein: CASSSRGGSYEQYF.

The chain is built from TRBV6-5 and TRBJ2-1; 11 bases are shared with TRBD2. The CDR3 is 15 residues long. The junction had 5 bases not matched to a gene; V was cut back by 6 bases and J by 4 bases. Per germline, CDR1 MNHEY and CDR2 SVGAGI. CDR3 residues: CASRAGTSGYNEQFF. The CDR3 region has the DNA TGTGCCAGCAGAGCCGGGACTAGCGGTTACAATGAGCAGTTCTTC.

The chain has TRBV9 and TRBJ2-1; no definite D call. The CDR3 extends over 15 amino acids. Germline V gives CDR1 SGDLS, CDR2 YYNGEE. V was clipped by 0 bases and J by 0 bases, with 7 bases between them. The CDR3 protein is CASSVDLVSYNEQFF. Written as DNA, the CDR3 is TGTGCCAGCAGCGTAGATCTAGTCTCCTACAATGAGCAGTTCTTC.

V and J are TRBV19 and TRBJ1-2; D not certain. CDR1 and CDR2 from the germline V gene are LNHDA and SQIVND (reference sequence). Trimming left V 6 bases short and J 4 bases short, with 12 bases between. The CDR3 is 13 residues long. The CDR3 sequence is CASSLGSGYGYTF. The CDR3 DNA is TGTGCCAGTAGCCTAGGGAGCGGCTATGGCTACACCTTC.

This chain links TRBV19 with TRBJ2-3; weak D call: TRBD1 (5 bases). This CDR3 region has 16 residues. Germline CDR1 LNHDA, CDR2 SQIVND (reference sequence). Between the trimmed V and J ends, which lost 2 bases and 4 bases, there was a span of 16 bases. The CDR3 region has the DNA TGTGCCAGTAGTATAAGGACACTTAGGGGTCCAGATACGCAGTATTTT. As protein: CASSIRTLRGPDTQYF. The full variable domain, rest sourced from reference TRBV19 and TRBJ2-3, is DGGITQSPKYLFRKEGQNVTLSCEQNLNHDAMYWYRQDPGQGLRLIYYSQIVNDFQKGDIAEGYSVSREKKESFPLTVTSAQKNPTAFYLCASSIRTLRGPDTQYFGPGTRLTVL.

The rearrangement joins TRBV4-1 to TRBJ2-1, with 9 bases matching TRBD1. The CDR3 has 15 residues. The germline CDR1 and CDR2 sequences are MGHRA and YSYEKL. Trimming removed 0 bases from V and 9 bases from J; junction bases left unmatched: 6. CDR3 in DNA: TGCGCCAGCAGCCAAGATTACACAGGGGGCCGTGAGCAGTTCTTC. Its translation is CASSQDYTGGREQFF.

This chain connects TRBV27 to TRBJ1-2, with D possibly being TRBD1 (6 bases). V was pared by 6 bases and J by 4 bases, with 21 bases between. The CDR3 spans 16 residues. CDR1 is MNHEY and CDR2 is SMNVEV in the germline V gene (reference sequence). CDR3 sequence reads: CASSSRGGLGGYGYTF. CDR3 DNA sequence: TGTGCCAGCAGCTCCCGGGGGGGGCTGGGTGGCTATGGCTACACCTTC.

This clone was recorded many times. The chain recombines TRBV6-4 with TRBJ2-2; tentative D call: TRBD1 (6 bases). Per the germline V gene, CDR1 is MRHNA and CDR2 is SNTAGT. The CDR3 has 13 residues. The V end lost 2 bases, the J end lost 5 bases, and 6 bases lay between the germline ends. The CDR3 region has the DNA TGTGCCAGCAGTGACCAGGGGACCGGGGAGCTGTTTTTT. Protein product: CASSDQGTGELFF.

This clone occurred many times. The CDR3 DNA reads TGTGCCAGCAGTCCCTCTAGCGGGGGCCCCTACGAGCAGTACTTC. It is translated as CASSPSSGGPYEQYF. This chain uses TRBV6-5 with TRBJ2-7, with 10 bases fitting TRBD2. The CDR3 extends over 15 amino acids. J was trimmed by 2 bases and V by 5 bases; bases with no gene match: 6. Germline CDR1 reads MNHEY; CDR2 reads SVGAGI.

This CDR3 is CATSDGTRPHQPQHF. As DNA, the CDR3 is TGTGCCACCAGTGATGGGACTCGGCCCCATCAGCCCCAGCATTTT. The chain carries TRBV24-1 and TRBJ1-5; tentatively, D is TRBD1 (5 bases). Germline CDR1 and CDR2: KGHDR and SFDVKD. CDR3 size: 15 residues. Trimming removed 3 bases at V and 5 bases at J, with 13 bases between.

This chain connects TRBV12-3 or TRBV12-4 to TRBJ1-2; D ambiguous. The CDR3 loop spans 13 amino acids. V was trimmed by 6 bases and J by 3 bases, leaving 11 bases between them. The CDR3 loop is CASSTDRDYGYTF. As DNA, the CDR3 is TGTGCCAGCAGCACCGACCGGGACTATGGCTACACCTTC.